This T cell receptor (beta chain) was obtained from a study of cytomegalovirus exposure and HLA in healthy donors. Study findings and constraints: There were under 200 TCR beta chains listed as cytomegalovirus-associated. As confirmed in vitro, three CMV-associated chains were specific for CMV antigens. It was reportedly the case that the classifier diagnosed cytomegalovirus status with high specificity and sensitivity.

V lost 3 bases and J 0 bases, leaving 14 bases between the germline ends. Germline-derived CDR1 and CDR2 are MNHEY and SVGAGI. CDR3 length equals 16 residues. Method: immunoSEQ multiplex PCR; TCRdb's copy keeps in-frame clones and lacks some. The table includes about 120,000 clones, about nine tenths detected once. As regards this clone: Its antigen is still unknown.

The clonotype comes from a woman in her late teens or twenties in good health and CMV-seronegative. This sequence joins TRBV6-5 and TRBJ1-2, with D possibly matching TRBD1 (5 bases). Sequencing input: PBMCs. The CDR3 coding sequence is TGTGCCAGCAGTTATGCACCGGGACTAGCTAACTATGGCTACACCTTC. It translates to CASSYAPGLANYGYTF.